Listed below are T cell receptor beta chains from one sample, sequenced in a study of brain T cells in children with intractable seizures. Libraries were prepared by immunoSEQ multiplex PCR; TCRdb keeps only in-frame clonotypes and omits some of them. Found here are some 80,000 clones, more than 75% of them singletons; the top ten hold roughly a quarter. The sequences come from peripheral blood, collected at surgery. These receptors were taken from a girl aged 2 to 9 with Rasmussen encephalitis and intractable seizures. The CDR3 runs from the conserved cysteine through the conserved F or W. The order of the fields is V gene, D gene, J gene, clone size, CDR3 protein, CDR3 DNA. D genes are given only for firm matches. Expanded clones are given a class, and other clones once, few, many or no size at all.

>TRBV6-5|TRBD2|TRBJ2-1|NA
CATSRQAGVFNEQFF
TGTGCCACCTCCCGACAAGCGGGAGTTTTCAATGAGCAGTTCTTC
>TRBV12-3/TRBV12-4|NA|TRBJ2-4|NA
CASSSRVLIQYF
TGTGCCAGCAGTTCTAGGGTTCTCATTCAGTACTTC
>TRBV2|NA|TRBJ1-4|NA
CASSRTATNEKLFF
TGTGCCAGCAGTCGGACAGCAACTAATGAAAAACTGTTTTTT
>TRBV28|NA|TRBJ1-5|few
CASSLTGWQPQHF
TGTGCCAGCAGTTTAACAGGGTGGCAGCCCCAGCATTTT
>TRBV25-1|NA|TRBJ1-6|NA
CASSGFRKNSPLHF
TGTGCCAGCAGTGGTTTCAGAAAGAATTCACCCCTCCACTTT
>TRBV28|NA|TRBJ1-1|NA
CASSFLVGGQGTEAFF
TGTGCCAGCAGTTTTTTGGTTGGGGGCCAGGGGACTGAAGCTTTCTTT
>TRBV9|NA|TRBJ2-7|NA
CASSSDLSRRSDEQYF
TGTGCCAGCAGCTCAGATCTGAGCCGTCGGTCGGACGAGCAGTACTTC
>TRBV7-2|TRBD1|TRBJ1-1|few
CASSLGTGWNTEAFF
TGTGCCAGCAGCTTAGGGACAGGCTGGAACACTGAAGCTTTCTTT
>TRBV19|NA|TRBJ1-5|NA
CASRDSSNQPQHF
TGTGCCAGTAGAGACAGTAGCAATCAGCCCCAGCATTTT
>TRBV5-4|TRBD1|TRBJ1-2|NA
CASSQQGGEGGYTF
TGTGCCAGCAGCCAACAGGGGGGGGAGGGTGGCTACACCTTC
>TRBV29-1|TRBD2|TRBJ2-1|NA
CSVELRLAGRGEQFF
TGCAGCGTTGAACTAAGACTAGCGGGGCGCGGTGAGCAGTTCTTC
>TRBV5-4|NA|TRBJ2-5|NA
CASSLGLWAGAVETQYF
TGTGCCAGCAGCTTGGGGTTGTGGGCAGGGGCGGTGGAGACCCAGTACTTC
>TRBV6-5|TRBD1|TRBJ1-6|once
CASRGTGGNSPLHF
TGTGCCAGCAGAGGGACAGGAGGGAATTCACCCCTCCACTTT
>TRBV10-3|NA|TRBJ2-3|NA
CAISGMGDTQYF
TGTGCCATCAGTGGGATGGGAGATACGCAGTATTTT
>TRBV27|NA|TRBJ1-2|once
CASSLSLAGGYTF
TGTGCCAGCAGTTTAAGTCTGGCGGGGGGCTACACCTTC
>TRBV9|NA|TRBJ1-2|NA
CASSPHPNYGYTF
TGTGCCAGCAGCCCGCACCCTAACTATGGCTACACCTTC
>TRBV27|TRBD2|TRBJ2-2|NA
CASSALAGDYTGELFF
TGTGCCAGCAGTGCGTTAGCGGGGGACTACACCGGGGAGCTGTTTTTT
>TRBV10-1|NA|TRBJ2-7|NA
CASSGPGREQYF
TGCGCCAGCAGTGGACCGGGTCGCGAGCAGTACTTC
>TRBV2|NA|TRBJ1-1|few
CASSALLGDLMNTEAFF
TGTGCCAGCAGCGCCCTTCTAGGGGATCTAATGAACACTGAAGCTTTCTTT
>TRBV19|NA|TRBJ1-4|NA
CASSMEGIGSREKLFF
TGTGCCAGTAGTATGGAGGGGATAGGGTCTAGGGAAAAACTGTTTTTT
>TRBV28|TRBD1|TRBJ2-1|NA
CAISTGATGSYNEQFF
TGTGCCATCAGTACAGGGGCCACGGGGTCCTACAATGAGCAGTTCTTC
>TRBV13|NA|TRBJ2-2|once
CASSLELGGLFF
TGTGCCAGCAGCTTAGAGCTCGGAGGGCTGTTTTTT
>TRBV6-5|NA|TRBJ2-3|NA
CASSLDAPSTDTQYF
TGTGCCAGCAGCCTCGACGCCCCTAGCACAGATACGCAGTATTTT
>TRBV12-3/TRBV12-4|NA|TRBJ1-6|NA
CASSFSGSPLHF
TGTGCCAGCAGTTTTAGCGGTTCACCCCTCCACTTT
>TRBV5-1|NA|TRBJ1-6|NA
CASRPIGGWNSPLHF
TGCGCCAGCAGACCTATAGGGGGGTGGAACTCACCCCTCCACTTT
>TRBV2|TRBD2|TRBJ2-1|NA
CASRTSGTDNEQFF
TGTGCCAGCAGGACTAGCGGGACTGACAATGAGCAGTTCTTC
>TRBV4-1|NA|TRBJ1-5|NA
CASSQATGSNQPQHF
TGCGCCAGCAGCCAAGCTACAGGGAGCAATCAGCCCCAGCATTTT
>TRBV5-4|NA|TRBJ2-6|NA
CASSFGPNVLTF
TGTGCCAGCAGCTTTGGACCTAACGTCCTGACTTTC
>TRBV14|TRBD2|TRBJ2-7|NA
CASSLRPGLYYEQYF
TGTGCCAGCAGCTTACGACCGGGACTATACTACGAGCAGTACTTC
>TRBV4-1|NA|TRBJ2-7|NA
CASSVPGLGYEQYF
TGCGCCAGCAGCGTTCCGGGGTTAGGCTACGAGCAGTACTTC
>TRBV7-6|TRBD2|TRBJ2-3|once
CASSPTHLAGGGDTQYF
TGTGCCAGCAGCCCGACTCATCTAGCGGGGGGCGGAGATACGCAGTATTTT
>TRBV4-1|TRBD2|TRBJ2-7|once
CASSQDKGTSWEQYF
TGCGCCAGCAGCCAAGATAAGGGGACTAGCTGGGAGCAGTACTTC
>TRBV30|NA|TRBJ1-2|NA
CAWRRGDYGYTF
TGTGCCTGGAGGCGGGGCGACTATGGCTACACCTTC
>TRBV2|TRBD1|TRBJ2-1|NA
CASSEHQGVNEQFF
TGTGCCAGCAGTGAACACCAGGGGGTTAATGAGCAGTTCTTC
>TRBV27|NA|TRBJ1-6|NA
CASSPGTENSPLHF
TGTGCCAGCAGCCCCGGGACGGAAAATTCACCCCTCCACTTT
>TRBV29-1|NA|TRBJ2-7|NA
CSVVGTSYEQYF
TGCAGCGTTGTAGGCACTTCCTACGAGCAGTACTTC
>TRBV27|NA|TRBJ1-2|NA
CASSRRDGGYTF
TGTGCCAGCAGCCGCCGGGACGGGGGCTACACCTTC
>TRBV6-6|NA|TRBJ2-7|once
CASSRGTGAYEQYF
TGTGCCAGCAGTCGGGGGACTGGAGCCTACGAGCAGTACTTC
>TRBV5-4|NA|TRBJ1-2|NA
CASSPDGYGYTF
TGTGCCAGCAGCCCGGACGGCTATGGCTACACCTTC
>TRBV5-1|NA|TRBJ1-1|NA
CASSPGRGEDQDTEAFF
TGCGCCAGCAGCCCGGGACGGGGAGAAGATCAGGACACTGAAGCTTTCTTT
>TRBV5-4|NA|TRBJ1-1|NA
CASSLGGASQNTEAFF
TGTGCCAGCAGCTTGGGGGGGGCGTCGCAGAACACTGAAGCTTTCTTT
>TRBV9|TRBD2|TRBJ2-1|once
CASSPRDYLYNEQFF
TGTGCCAGCTCCCCCCGGGACTACCTGTACAATGAGCAGTTCTTC
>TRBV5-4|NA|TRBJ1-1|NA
CASSPTITVASEAFF
TGTGCCAGCAGCCCTACCATAACAGTAGCCTCTGAAGCTTTCTTT
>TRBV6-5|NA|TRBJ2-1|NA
CASSYSRYNEQFF
TGTGCCAGCAGTTACTCGAGATACAATGAGCAGTTCTTC
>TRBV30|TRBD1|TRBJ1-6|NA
CAWSGPGQGVGSPLHF
TGTGCCTGGAGTGGGCCGGGACAGGGGGTTGGCTCACCCCTCCACTTT
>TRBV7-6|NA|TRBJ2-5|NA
CASSLKGMGVETQYF
TGTGCCAGCAGCTTAAAAGGGATGGGAGTGGAGACCCAGTACTTC
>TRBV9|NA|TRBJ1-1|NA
CASSVGTGNTEAFF
TGTGCCAGCAGCGTAGGGACGGGGAACACTGAAGCTTTCTTT
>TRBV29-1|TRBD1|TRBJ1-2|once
CSVVGDRAASYGYTF
TGCAGCGTTGTGGGGGACAGGGCCGCTAGCTATGGCTACACCTTC
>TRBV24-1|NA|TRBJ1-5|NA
CATEGTGLGQPQHF
TGTGCCACCGAGGGTACAGGGCTCGGGCAGCCCCAGCATTTT
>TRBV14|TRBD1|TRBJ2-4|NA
CASSQQGAKNIQYF
TGTGCCAGCAGCCAACAGGGGGCAAAAAACATTCAGTACTTC
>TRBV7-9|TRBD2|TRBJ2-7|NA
CASSLASGRFHEQYF
TGTGCCAGCAGCTTGGCGAGCGGGAGATTCCACGAGCAGTACTTC